Following are 21 T cell receptor beta chains from one sample sequenced in a study of T cell changes during pregnancy in multiple sclerosis. Clones were sequenced by immunoSEQ multiplex PCR, and TCRdb holds only the in-frame ones, with some missing. The sample holds approximately 49,000 clones; nearly 90% are singletons and the top ten take 4.5% to 5.5%. The sample was peripheral blood, taken after pregnancy. These receptors were collected from a female donor in good health, enrolled as a control in a pregnancy study.

The chain links TRBV9 to TRBJ2-6; no clear D gene. Germline V gene lookup returns CDR1 SGDLS and CDR2 YYNGEE. V lost 0 bases to trimming and J lost 1 base, with 11 bases between them. This CDR3 is 17 amino acids long. The CDR3: CASSVDNSISGANVLTF. Written as DNA, the CDR3 is TGTGCCAGCAGCGTAGATAACAGCATATCTGGGGCCAACGTCCTGACTTTC.

This clone has just one count. The chain employs TRBV2 and TRBJ2-2; 9 bases fit TRBD2. The CDR3 extends over 16 amino acids. The ends lost 2 bases at V and 6 bases at J; junction bases unmatched: 7. The germline V gene encodes CDR1 SNHLY and CDR2 FYNNEI. CDR3 bases: TGTGCCAGCAGTGAAAGTACGGCTAGCGGGGCCGGGGAGCTGTTTTTT. This gives the protein CASSESTASGAGELFF.

J is TRBJ1-1 and V is TRBV7-2, with D maybe TRBD1 (6 bases). CDR3 length: 14 amino acids. The germline CDR1 and CDR2 sequences are SGHTA and FQGNSA. The ends were cut back, 5 bases at V and 11 bases at J, with 21 bases in the middle. CDR3 region: CASSLRQAAMGAFF. Here the CDR3 DNA reads TGTGCCAGCAGCCTGCGACAGGCGGCCATGGGGGCTTTCTTT.

This rearrangement joins TRBV9 to TRBJ1-4; 7 nucleotides agree with TRBD1. Germline CDR1 SGDLS, CDR2 YYNGEE. V gave up 2 bases and J gave up 6 bases; unmatched junction bases: 7. The CDR3 is 15 residues long. CDR3 region: CASSVTRDRDEKLFF. The CDR3 bases are TGTGCCAGCAGCGTTACTAGAGACAGGGATGAAAAACTGTTTTTT.

This chain uses TRBV30 with TRBJ2-7; TRBD2 matches 15 bases. Germline assignment: CDR1 GTSNPN and CDR2 SVGIG (reference sequence). CDR3 length: 14 amino acids. V was pared by 2 bases and J by 7 bases, with 3 bases of the junction left unmatched. The CDR3 loop is CAWSPGTSGREQYF. CDR3 sequence (DNA): TGTGCCTGGAGTCCGGGGACTAGCGGGAGGGAGCAGTACTTC. Drawing the rest from reference TRBV30 and TRBJ2-7, the complete variable domain is SQTIHQWPATLVQPVGSPLSLECTVEGTSNPNLYWYRQAAGRGLQLLFYSVGIGQISSEVPQNLSASRPQDRQFILSSKKLLLSDSGFYLCAWSPGTSGREQYFGPGTRLTVT.

V and J are TRBV5-4 and TRBJ2-7, with a weak D call TRBD1 (6 bases). Germline CDR1 and CDR2: SGHNT and YYREEE (reference sequence). The CDR3 consists of 13 residues. Trimming left V 4 bases short and J 3 bases short, with 11 bases between. In DNA form, the CDR3 reads TGTGCCAGCAGCGTAGACAGGTTCTACGAGCAGTACTTC. Protein: CASSVDRFYEQYF. Full variable domain (missing parts from reference TRBV5-4 and TRBJ2-7): ETGVTQSPTHLIKTRGQQVTLRCSSQSGHNTVSWYQQALGQGPQFIFQYYREEENGRGNFPPRFSGLQFPNYSSELNVNALELDDSALYLCASSVDRFYEQYFGPGTRLTVT.

The chain has TRBV28 and TRBJ1-2; D ambiguous. The V gene's germline CDR1 is MDHEN and CDR2 SYDVKM. CDR3 length: 13 amino acids. V shed 2 bases and J shed 2 bases, with 6 bases lying between them. CDR3 sequence reads: CASSLAQNYGYTF. DNA of the CDR3: TGTGCCAGCAGTTTAGCACAGAACTATGGCTACACCTTC.

The V gene is TRBV5-1, the J gene TRBJ1-2; TRBD1 matches at 8 bases. The ends lost 0 bases at V and 3 bases at J; junction bases unmatched: 16. The CDR3 runs to 19 residues. CDR1 is SGHRS, CDR2 YFSETQ, per germline. The CDR3 loop reads CASSLAWGQGARADYGYTF. CDR3 in DNA: TGCGCCAGCAGCTTGGCCTGGGGCCAGGGGGCGCGGGCGGACTATGGCTACACCTTC.

This clone appeared a single time. This chain connects TRBV15 to TRBJ1-4; 8 bases match TRBD1. CDR1 and CDR2 (germline): LNHNV, YYDKDF (reference sequence). V shed 4 bases, J shed 7 bases, and the junction held 5 bases outside the gene matches. The CDR3 contains 14 residues. The DNA for the CDR3 is TGTGCCACCAGCAACGACAGGGGACCTGAAAAACTGTTTTTT. It yields the protein CATSNDRGPEKLFF.

This rearrangement joins TRBV7-2 to TRBJ1-1; 9 positions agree with TRBD1. Germline CDR1 reads SGHTA; CDR2 reads FQGNSA. Trimming at V came to 3 bases and at J to 4 bases, leaving 0 bases not matched to a gene. This CDR3 is built from 13 residues. The CDR3, as DNA: TGTGCCAGCAGCTTGGACAGGGGCACTGAAGCTTTCTTT. Translating gives CASSLDRGTEAFF.

The chain has TRBV7-9 and TRBJ2-2; TRBD2 matches at 9 bases. Looked up from germline, CDR1 is SEHNR and CDR2 is FQNEAQ (reference sequence). The V gene end was trimmed by 5 bases and the J gene end by 3 bases; junction bases not matched to a gene: 4. The CDR3 totals 15 residues. DNA of the CDR3: TGTGCCAGCAGCCCTAGCGGGAAACACACCGGGGAGCTGTTTTTT. Protein sequence: CASSPSGKHTGELFF.

The chain uses TRBV6-5 and TRBJ1-2; the D is unclear. There are 13 residues in the CDR3. Between the trimmed V and J ends, which lost 8 bases and 9 bases, there was a span of 19 bases. Germline lookup yields CDR1 MNHEY and CDR2 SVGAGI. CDR3 region: CASGLMVKDSYTF. The CDR3 region has the DNA TGTGCCAGCGGGCTAATGGTCAAGGATAGCTACACCTTC.

Only one count was recorded for this clone. The CDR3 reads CASSLGLGGRFSYEQYF. The CDR3 nucleotides read TGTGCCAGCAGCTTAGGCCTCGGCGGGCGGTTCTCCTACGAGCAGTACTTC. This rearrangement joins TRBV13 to TRBJ2-7, with a tentative D call TRBD2 (5 bases). Germline V lookup: CDR1 PRHDT, CDR2 FYEKMQ (reference sequence). V was clipped by 0 bases and J by 0 bases, with 15 bases between them. The CDR3 totals 17 residues.

The V and J genes are TRBV6-4 and TRBJ1-4; no definite D call. The CDR3 runs 15 residues. V shed 3 bases and J shed 5 bases, with 13 bases lying between them. Per germline, CDR1 MRHNA and CDR2 SNTAGT. The DNA of the CDR3 is TGTGCCAGCAGTGAAGGAAACAGTCAAAATGAAAAACTGTTTTTT. Its protein product is CASSEGNSQNEKLFF.

The V gene is TRBV6-4, the J gene TRBJ2-5, with TRBD1 identical over 8 bases. The CDR3 extends over 11 amino acids. Trimming at V came to 10 bases and at J to 5 bases, leaving 3 bases not matched to a gene. The germline gives CDR1 MRHNA, CDR2 SNTAGT. The CDR3 loop is CATRQGETQYF. The CDR3 bases are TGTGCCACCCGACAGGGGGAGACCCAGTACTTC.

The chain combines TRBV29-1 with TRBJ2-5, with D possibly being TRBD2 (5 bases). V dropped 8 bases and J dropped 9 bases, with 19 bases sitting between them. This CDR3 comprises 12 residues. CDR1 and CDR2 from the germline V gene are SQVTM and ANQGSEA. CDR3 loop: CSHSAGLQAQYF. The CDR3 coding sequence is TGCAGCCATTCCGCTGGACTCCAGGCCCAGTACTTC.

The genes are TRBV15 and TRBJ2-7, with TRBD2 identical over 10 bases. J gave up 7 bases and V 5 bases, and 17 bases lay outside the gene matches. The CDR3 extends over 17 amino acids. Per germline, CDR1 LNHNV and CDR2 YYDKDF (reference sequence). Here the CDR3 DNA reads TGTGCCACCAGCGGGGGTGCTAGCGGGGGTGGATTGGGAGAGCAGTACTTC. Its translation: CATSGGASGGGLGEQYF.

The V call is TRBV7-3, the J call TRBJ2-7; 8 bases are shared with TRBD2. After removal of 2 bases from V and 0 bases from J, the junction contained 15 bases not matched to a gene. Germline V gene sequence: CDR1 SGHTA, CDR2 FQGTGA. This CDR3 contains 19 residues. CDR3: CASSLGLAGRKGPSYEQYF. The CDR3 DNA reads TGTGCCAGCAGCTTAGGGCTAGCGGGTAGAAAAGGGCCCTCCTACGAGCAGTACTTC. The entire variable domain, with the rest obtained from reference TRBV7-3 and TRBJ2-7, is as follows: GAGVSQTPSNKVTEKGKYVELRCDPISGHTALYWYRQSLGQGPEFLIYFQGTGAADDSGLPNDRFFAVRPEGSVSTLKIQRTERGDSAVYLCASSLGLAGRKGPSYEQYFGPGTRLTVT.

This clone was detected once. The rearrangement links TRBV30 to TRBJ2-3, with D hard to call. Looked up from germline, CDR1 is GTSNPN and CDR2 is SVGIG (reference sequence). Deletions cut 2 bases from V and 6 bases from J, with 9 bases between. The CDR3 loop spans 12 amino acids. CDR3 nucleotides: TGTGCCTGGAGTCCGTTGTCGGATACGCAGTATTTT. Translation gives CAWSPLSDTQYF. Filled out from reference TRBV30 and TRBJ2-3, the complete variable domain reads SQTIHQWPATLVQPVGSPLSLECTVEGTSNPNLYWYRQAAGRGLQLLFYSVGIGQISSEVPQNLSASRPQDRQFILSSKKLLLSDSGFYLCAWSPLSDTQYFGPGTRLTVL.

The J gene is TRBJ2-2, the V gene TRBV4-3, with 11 bases matching TRBD1. Germline CDR1 reads LGHNA; CDR2 reads YSLEER. The CDR3 is made up of 17 amino acids. J was trimmed by 5 bases and V by 1 base; bases with no gene match: 6. The CDR3 nucleotides read TGCGCCAGCAGCCAAGCCGTGGACAGGGGGCTTACCGGGGAGCTGTTTTTT. It codes for CASSQAVDRGLTGELFF.

This sequence joins TRBV7-9 and TRBJ2-7; maybe TRBD2 (5 bases). The germline V and J ends were trimmed by 5 bases and 4 bases, with 12 bases remaining between them. Germline V gene lookup returns CDR1 SEHNR and CDR2 FQNEAQ (reference sequence). The CDR3 has 13 amino acids. CDR3: CASSPISAYEQYF. The CDR3 nucleotides read TGTGCCAGCAGCCCAATTAGCGCTTACGAGCAGTACTTC.